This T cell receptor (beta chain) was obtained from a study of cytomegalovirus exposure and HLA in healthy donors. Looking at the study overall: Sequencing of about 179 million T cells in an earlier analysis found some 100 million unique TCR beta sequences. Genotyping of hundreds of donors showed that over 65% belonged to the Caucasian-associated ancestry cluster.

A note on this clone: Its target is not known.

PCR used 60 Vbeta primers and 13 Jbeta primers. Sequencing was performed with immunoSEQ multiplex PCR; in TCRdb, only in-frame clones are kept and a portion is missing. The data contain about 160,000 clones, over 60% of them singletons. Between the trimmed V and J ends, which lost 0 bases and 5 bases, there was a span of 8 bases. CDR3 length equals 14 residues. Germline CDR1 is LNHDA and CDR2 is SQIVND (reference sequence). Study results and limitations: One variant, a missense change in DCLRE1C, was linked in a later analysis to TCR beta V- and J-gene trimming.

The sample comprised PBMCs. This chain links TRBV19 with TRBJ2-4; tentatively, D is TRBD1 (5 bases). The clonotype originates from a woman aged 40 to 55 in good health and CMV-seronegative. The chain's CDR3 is CASSIEGQENIQYF. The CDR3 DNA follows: TGTGCCAGTAGTATAGAGGGGCAAGAAAACATTCAGTACTTC.